Following are 20 T cell receptor beta chains from one sample sequenced in a study of T cell repertoires in ileal Crohn's disease. Time point noted: proximal margin of the surgical specimen (macroscopically non-inflamed). TCRdb's copy holds only in-frame clones and misses some; the assay was immunoSEQ multiplex PCR. The table records approximately 6,100 clones, roughly four fifths of them present only once. The sample comprised ileal tissue. Source of these receptors: an adult with Crohn's disease.

The gene calls are TRBV28 and TRBJ2-5, with 11 bases matching TRBD2. There are 15 residues in the CDR3. Germline V gene data show CDR1 as MDHEN and CDR2 as SYDVKM. J lost 3 bases, V lost 5 bases, and 5 bases had no gene match. The CDR3 sequence: CASSRPGLAEETQYF. The CDR3 coding sequence is TGTGCCAGCAGTCGGCCGGGACTAGCGGAAGAGACCCAGTACTTC.

This chain links TRBV5-6 with TRBJ2-1; 10 bases match TRBD2. The trim removed 0 bases at V and 5 bases at J, leaving 8 bases unmatched. The CDR3 extends over 17 amino acids. The germline V gene has CDR1 SGHDT and CDR2 YYEEEE. CDR3 amino acids: CASSLVTLAGGNNEQFF. As DNA, the CDR3 is TGTGCCAGCAGCTTGGTAACGTTAGCGGGGGGAAACAATGAGCAGTTCTTC.

V gene TRBV7-3 combines with J gene TRBJ2-1; 11 nucleotides align to TRBD2. The CDR3 covers 15 residues. Germline CDR1 is SGHTA and CDR2 is FQGTGA. Trimming cost V 5 bases and J 2 bases; bases outside gene matches: 2. CDR3 amino acids: CASSHSGGAYNEQFF. The CDR3, as DNA: TGTGCCAGCAGCCATAGCGGGGGGGCCTACAATGAGCAGTTCTTC.

The chain combines TRBV30 with TRBJ1-2, with a weak D call TRBD1 (5 bases). From germline, CDR1 is GTSNPN and CDR2 SVGIG (reference sequence). The germline V and J ends were trimmed by 1 base and 8 bases, with 14 bases remaining between them. CDR3 length: 13 amino acids. CDR3 nucleotides: TGTGCCTGGAGTGAATCCGGGACGATCGGCTACACCTTC. It yields the protein CAWSESGTIGYTF.

J is TRBJ1-3 and V is TRBV30; D not certain. CDR3 length: 16 residues. CDR1 and CDR2 from the germline V gene are GTSNPN and SVGIG (reference sequence). Trimming removed 5 bases from V and 1 base from J, with 18 bases in between. The DNA for the CDR3 is TGTGCCTGGGAGAAACGGAGGTTTATATCTGGAAACACCATATATTTT. As protein: CAWEKRRFISGNTIYF.

The chain has TRBV4-2 and TRBJ1-1, with D perhaps TRBD1 (6 bases). V gave up 3 bases and J gave up 1 base, with 12 bases separating them. The germline gives CDR1 LGHNA, CDR2 YNFKEQ. This CDR3 has 15 amino acids. The CDR3 sequence is CASSHHGGGNTEAFF. The CDR3 DNA reads TGTGCCAGCAGCCACCACGGAGGGGGGAACACTGAAGCTTTCTTT.

This chain joins TRBV19 and TRBJ2-7; 9 bases are shared with TRBD1. This CDR3 is 14 amino acids long. J lost 5 bases, V lost 3 bases, and 5 bases had no gene match. Germline CDR1 LNHDA, CDR2 SQIVND (reference sequence). CDR3 sequence (DNA): TGTGCCAGTAGTATGGGGGGACAGGGCCACGAGCAGTACTTC. Protein: CASSMGGQGHEQYF.

With respect to this clone: A read error may produce the germline difference seen at one junction end. The gene calls are TRBV2 and TRBJ2-7, with unresolved D. The CDR3 has 14 residues. Looked up from germline, CDR1 is SNHLY and CDR2 is FYNNEI. The CDR3 sequence is CASTEQISSYEQYF. DNA for the CDR3: TGTGCCAGCACTGAACAGATAAGCTCCTACGAGCAGTACTTC.

In this sample, this clone turned up once. This chain connects TRBV6-5 to TRBJ2-7; weak D call: TRBD2 (6 bases). V was shortened by 7 bases and J by 5 bases, with 21 bases between the two germline ends. This CDR3 is built from 15 residues. The germline gives CDR1 MNHEY, CDR2 SVGAGI. CDR3 sequence: CASTTGESRGDEQYF. The CDR3, as DNA: TGTGCCAGCACCACGGGGGAATCACGCGGGGACGAGCAGTACTTC.

The rearrangement uses TRBV30 and TRBJ1-5; D not certain. V lost 0 bases and J 2 bases, leaving 17 bases between the germline ends. The CDR3 is 17 residues long. Germline CDR1 reads GTSNPN; CDR2 reads SVGIG (reference sequence). The CDR3: CAWSVQGYGGGNQPQHF. The CDR3 nucleotides read TGTGCCTGGAGTGTACAAGGGTACGGCGGGGGCAATCAGCCCCAGCATTTT.

In its sample, this clone was seen once. The chain employs TRBV11-2 and TRBJ2-1; 12 bases agree with TRBD2. CDR1 and CDR2 (germline): SGHAT, FQNNGV. The trim removed 5 bases at V and 7 bases at J, leaving 9 bases unmatched. This CDR3 comprises 16 residues. The CDR3 DNA reads TGTGCCAGCAGCGCCTTCCTAGCGGGAGGGGGGAATGAGCAGTTCTTC. Its translation: CASSAFLAGGGNEQFF.

This chain links TRBV18 with TRBJ2-1; 9 bases align to TRBD2. Germline V CDR1 and CDR2: KGHSH, LQKENI. V trimming: 0 bases; J trimming: 0 bases; junction bases outside the gene matches: 9. This CDR3 contains 19 residues. The CDR3 here is CASSPPFRSGRSSYNEQFF. The CDR3 DNA follows: TGTGCCAGCTCACCACCTTTTCGGAGCGGGAGGAGCTCCTACAATGAGCAGTTCTTC.

The chain couples TRBV28 to TRBJ1-2; a weak D match, TRBD1 (6 bases). The CDR3 loop spans 14 amino acids. The V gene's germline CDR1 is MDHEN and CDR2 SYDVKM. V shed 4 bases and J shed 5 bases, with 14 bases lying between them. CDR3 sequence reads: CASSSETGRYGYTF. In nucleotides, the CDR3 is TGTGCCAGCAGTTCTGAGACAGGCCGTTATGGCTACACCTTC.

The chain uses TRBV28 and TRBJ2-7; tentatively, D is TRBD2 (5 bases). CDR3 size: 13 residues. V was pared by 4 bases and J by 5 bases, with 12 bases between. Per the germline V gene, CDR1 is MDHEN and CDR2 is SYDVKM. This chain's CDR3 is CASSSTSLDEQYF. The CDR3 bases are TGTGCCAGCAGTTCGACTTCACTAGACGAGCAGTACTTC.

This chain joins TRBV19 and TRBJ2-5; D is unclear. CDR1 and CDR2 from the germline V gene are LNHDA and SQIVND (reference sequence). V shed 6 bases and J shed 4 bases, with 15 bases lying between them. This CDR3 is 14 amino acids long. The CDR3 loop reads CASSVTPTGETQYF. The DNA for the CDR3 is TGTGCCAGTAGCGTTACACCGACCGGAGAGACCCAGTACTTC.

This chain's CDR3 is CAWLAGGGNSPLHF. Here the CDR3 DNA reads TGTGCCTGGCTCGCGGGGGGCGGGAATTCACCCCTCCACTTT. The chain uses TRBV30 and TRBJ1-6, with a possible D match to TRBD1 (6 bases). CDR3 length: 14 amino acids. V was trimmed by 5 bases and J by 7 bases, leaving 15 bases between them. The germline gives CDR1 GTSNPN, CDR2 SVGIG (reference sequence).

The genes are TRBV30 and TRBJ1-2; TRBD1 is a possible D gene (6 bases). Per the germline V gene, CDR1 is GTSNPN and CDR2 is SVGIG (reference sequence). The CDR3 has 15 amino acids. The V gene lost 7 bases and the J gene lost 0 bases, with 18 bases spanning the gap. CDR3 sequence (DNA): TGTGCCTCCACAGGGAGGGATAGAGCTAACTATGGCTACACCTTC. Translation gives CASTGRDRANYGYTF.

V is TRBV19 and J is TRBJ1-2, with a weak D call TRBD1 (5 bases). Germline CDR1 reads LNHDA; CDR2 reads SQIVND (reference sequence). With 4 bases removed from V and 4 bases from J, the gap between germline ends came to 16 bases. CDR3 length equals 15 residues. DNA of the CDR3: TGTGCCAGTAGTAACCTGGGGACCGACTTCTATGGCTACACCTTC. Its protein is CASSNLGTDFYGYTF.

This clone is a singleton in its sample. The V gene is TRBV29-1, the J gene TRBJ2-7, with a tentative D call TRBD2 (6 bases). The ends were cut back, 7 bases at V and 4 bases at J, with 17 bases in the middle. The CDR3 extends over 13 amino acids. Germline V gene sequence: CDR1 SQVTM, CDR2 ANQGSEA. CDR3 loop: CSDKSGECYEQYF. CDR3 in DNA: TGCAGCGACAAGTCGGGGGAGTGTTACGAGCAGTACTTC.

This chain links TRBV21-1 with TRBJ1-5. TRBV21-1 is classified as a pseudogene. The CDR3 is 17 residues long. The CDR3 DNA reads as TGTGCCAGCAGACGCTCCCTAGCTACATGGCATCATCAGCCCCAGCATTTT. Its translation is CASRRSLATWHHQPQHF.